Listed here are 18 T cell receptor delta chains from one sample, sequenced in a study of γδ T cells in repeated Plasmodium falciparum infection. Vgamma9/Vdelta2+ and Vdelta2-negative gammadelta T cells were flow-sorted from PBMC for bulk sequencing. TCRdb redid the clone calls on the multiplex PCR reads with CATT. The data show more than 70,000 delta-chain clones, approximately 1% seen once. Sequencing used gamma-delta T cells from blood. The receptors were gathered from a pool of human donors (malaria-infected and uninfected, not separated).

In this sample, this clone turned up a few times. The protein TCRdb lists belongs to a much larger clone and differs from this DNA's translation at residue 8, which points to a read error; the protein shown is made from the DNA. For the CDR3, the DNA is TGTGCCTGTGACAAGGTCGCTCACCTGGGGGATAGAGGGACCGATAAACTCATCTTT. Its translation: CACDKVAHLGDRGTDKLIF. This rearrangement joins TRDV2 to TRDJ1; 10 nucleotides agree with TRDD3. Assignment of the J gene here rests on matching the DNA to germline, because TCRdb gives none. The CDR3 contains 19 residues. Germline-derived CDR1 and CDR2 are GEAIGNYY and EKD. J was trimmed by 2 bases and V by 2 bases; bases with no gene match: 16.

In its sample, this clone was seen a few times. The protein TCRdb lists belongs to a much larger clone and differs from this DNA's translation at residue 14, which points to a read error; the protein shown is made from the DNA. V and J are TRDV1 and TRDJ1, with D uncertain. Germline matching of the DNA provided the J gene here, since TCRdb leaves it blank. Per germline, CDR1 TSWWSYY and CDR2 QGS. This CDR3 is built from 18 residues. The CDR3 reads CALGVHRAQVEYTGKLIF. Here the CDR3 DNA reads TGTGCTCTTGGGGTCCATCGAGCCCAGGTCGAGTACACCGGTAAACTCATCTTT.

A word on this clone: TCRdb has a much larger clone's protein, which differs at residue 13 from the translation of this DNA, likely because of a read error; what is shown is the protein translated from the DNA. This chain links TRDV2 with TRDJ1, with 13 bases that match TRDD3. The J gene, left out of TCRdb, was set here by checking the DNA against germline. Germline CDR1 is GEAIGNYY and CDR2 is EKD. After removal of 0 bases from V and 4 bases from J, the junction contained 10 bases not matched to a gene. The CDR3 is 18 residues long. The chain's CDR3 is CACDTGKLLGDTHDKLIF. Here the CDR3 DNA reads TGTGCCTGTGACACCGGGAAGTTACTGGGGGATACGCACGATAAACTCATCTTT.

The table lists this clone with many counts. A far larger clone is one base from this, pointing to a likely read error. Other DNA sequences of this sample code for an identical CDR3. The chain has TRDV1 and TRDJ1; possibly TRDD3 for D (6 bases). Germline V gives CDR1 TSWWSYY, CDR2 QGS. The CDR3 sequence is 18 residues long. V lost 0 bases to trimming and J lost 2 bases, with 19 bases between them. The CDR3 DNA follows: TGTGCTCTTGGGGAACTCTGGGGAACCCGTTACGGAACCGATAAACTCATCTTT. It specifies CALGELWGTRYGTDKLIF.

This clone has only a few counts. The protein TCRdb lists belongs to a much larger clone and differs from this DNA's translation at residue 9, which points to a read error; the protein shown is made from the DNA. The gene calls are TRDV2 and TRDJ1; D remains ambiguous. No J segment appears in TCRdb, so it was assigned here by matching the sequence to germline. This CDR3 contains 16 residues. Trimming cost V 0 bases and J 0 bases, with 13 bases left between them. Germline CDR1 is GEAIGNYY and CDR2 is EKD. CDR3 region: CACDTVPQGDTDKLIF. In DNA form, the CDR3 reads TGTGCCTGTGACACCGTCCCTCAAGGGGACACCGATAAACTCATCTTT.

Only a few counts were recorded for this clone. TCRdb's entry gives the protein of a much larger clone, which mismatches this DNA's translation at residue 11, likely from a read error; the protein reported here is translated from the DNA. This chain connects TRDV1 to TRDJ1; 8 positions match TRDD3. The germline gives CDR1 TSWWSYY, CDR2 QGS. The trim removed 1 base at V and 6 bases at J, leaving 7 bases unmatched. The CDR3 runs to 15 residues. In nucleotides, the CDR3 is TGTGCTCTTGGGGAACCGTGGGATACGCGCTATAAACTCATCTTT. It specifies CALGEPWDTRYKLIF.

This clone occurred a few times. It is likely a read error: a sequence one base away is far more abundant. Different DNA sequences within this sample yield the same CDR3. As DNA, the CDR3 is TGTGCCTGTGACCCTCTGGGGGACATCGGGTACACCGATAAACTCATCTTT. This sequence encodes CACDPLGDIGYTDKLIF. V and J are TRDV2 and TRDJ1; 8 bases map to TRDD3. The J gene comes from matching the DNA to germline here; TCRdb lacks it. Germline loops: CDR1 GEAIGNYY, CDR2 EKD. The CDR3 is 17 amino acids. V lost 3 bases, J lost 0 bases, and 11 bases stayed unmatched.

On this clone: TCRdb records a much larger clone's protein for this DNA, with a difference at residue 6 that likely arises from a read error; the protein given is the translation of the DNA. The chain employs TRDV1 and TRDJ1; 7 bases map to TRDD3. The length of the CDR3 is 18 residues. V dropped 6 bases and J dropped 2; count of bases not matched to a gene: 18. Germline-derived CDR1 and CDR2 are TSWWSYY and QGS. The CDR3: CALGEWIRGFVGTDKLIF. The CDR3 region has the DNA TGTGCTCTTGGAGAGTGGATACGCGGTTTCGTGGGTACCGATAAACTCATCTTT.

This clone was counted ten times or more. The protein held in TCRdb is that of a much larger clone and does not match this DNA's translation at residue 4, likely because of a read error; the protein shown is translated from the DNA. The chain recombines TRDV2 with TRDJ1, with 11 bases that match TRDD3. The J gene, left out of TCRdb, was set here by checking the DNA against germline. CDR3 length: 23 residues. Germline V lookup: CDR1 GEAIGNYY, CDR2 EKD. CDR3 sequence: CACGTLRRRSGGYRVPYTDKLIF. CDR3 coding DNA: TGTGCCTGTGGCACCCTTCGGCGGCGATCTGGGGGATACAGGGTCCCGTATACCGATAAACTCATCTTT.

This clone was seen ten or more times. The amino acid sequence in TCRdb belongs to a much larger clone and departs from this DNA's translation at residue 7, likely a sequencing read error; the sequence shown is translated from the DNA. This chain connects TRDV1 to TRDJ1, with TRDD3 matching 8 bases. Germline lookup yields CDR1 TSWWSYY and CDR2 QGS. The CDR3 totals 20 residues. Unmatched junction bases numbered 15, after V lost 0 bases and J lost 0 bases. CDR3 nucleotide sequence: TGTGCTCTTGGGGAACTCCGCGAGTCCCCTGGGGGACCGTACACCGATAAACTCATCTTT. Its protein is CALGELRESPGGPYTDKLIF.

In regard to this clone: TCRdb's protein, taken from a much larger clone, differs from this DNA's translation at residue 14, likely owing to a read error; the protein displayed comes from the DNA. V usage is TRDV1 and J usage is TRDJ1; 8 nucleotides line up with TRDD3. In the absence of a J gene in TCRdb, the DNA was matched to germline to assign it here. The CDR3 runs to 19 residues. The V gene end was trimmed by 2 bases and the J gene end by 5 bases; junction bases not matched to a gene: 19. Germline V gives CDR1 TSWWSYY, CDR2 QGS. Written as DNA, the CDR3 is TGTGCTCTTGGGGAATGGCCCCACGGAAGCGGGATACGCGGGGATAAACTCATCTTT. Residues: CALGEWPHGSGIRGDKLIF.

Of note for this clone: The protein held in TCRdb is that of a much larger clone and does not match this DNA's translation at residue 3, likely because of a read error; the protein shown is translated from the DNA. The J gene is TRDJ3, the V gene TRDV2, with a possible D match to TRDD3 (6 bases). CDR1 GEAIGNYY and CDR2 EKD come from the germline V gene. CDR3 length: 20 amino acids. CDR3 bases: TGTGCCCGTGATACACATTCCGGGGGGAATCTCCCCCTGGACACCCGACAGATGTTTTTC. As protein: CARDTHSGGNLPLDTRQMFF.

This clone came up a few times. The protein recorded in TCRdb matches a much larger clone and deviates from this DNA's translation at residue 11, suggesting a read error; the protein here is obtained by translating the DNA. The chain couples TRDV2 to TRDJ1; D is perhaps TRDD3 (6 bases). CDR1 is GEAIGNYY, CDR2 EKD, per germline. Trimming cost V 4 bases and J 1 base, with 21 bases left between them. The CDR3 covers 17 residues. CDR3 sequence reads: CACDPVSSLGSTDKLIF. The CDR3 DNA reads TGTGCCTGTGATCCCGTCTCTTCGCTGGGGAGCACCGATAAACTCATCTTT.

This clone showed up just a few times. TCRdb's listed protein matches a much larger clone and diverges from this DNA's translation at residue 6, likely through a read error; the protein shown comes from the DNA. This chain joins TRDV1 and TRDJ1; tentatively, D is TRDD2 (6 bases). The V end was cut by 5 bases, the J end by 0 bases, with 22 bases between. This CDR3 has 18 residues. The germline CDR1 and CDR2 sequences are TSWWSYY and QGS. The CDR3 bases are TGTGCTCTTGGGAACCGTCCTACGAAGTCTACGTACACCGATAAACTCATCTTT. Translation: CALGNRPTKSTYTDKLIF.

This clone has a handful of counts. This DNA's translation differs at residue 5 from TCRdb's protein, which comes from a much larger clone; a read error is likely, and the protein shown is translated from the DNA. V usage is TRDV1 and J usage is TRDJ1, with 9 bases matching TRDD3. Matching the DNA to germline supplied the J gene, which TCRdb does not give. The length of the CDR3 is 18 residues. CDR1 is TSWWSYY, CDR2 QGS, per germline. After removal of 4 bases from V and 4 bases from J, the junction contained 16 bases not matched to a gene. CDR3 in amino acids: CALGGRFKGDTVVDKLIF. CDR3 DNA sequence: TGTGCTCTTGGGGGACGGTTCAAGGGGGATACTGTCGTCGATAAACTCATCTTT.

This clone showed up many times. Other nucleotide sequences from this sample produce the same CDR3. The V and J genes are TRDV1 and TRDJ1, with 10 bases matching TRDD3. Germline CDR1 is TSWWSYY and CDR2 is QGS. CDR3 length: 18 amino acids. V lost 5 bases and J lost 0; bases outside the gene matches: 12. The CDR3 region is CALGIILKGDTNTDKLIF. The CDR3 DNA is TGTGCTCTTGGGATTATCCTAAAGGGGGATACGAACACCGATAAACTCATCTTT.

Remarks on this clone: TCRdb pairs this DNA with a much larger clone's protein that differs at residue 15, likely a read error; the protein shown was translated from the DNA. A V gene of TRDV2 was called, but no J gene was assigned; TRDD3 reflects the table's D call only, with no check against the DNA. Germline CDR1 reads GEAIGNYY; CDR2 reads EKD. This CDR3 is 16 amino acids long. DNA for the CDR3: TGTGCCTGTGACAAGTCGATACTGGGGGATACCGATAAACTCACCTTT. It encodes CACDKSILGDTDKLTF.

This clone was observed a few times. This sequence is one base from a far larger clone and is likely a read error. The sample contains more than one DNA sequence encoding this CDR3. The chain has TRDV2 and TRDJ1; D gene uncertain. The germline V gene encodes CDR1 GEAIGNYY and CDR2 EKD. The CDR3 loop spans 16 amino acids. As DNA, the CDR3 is TGTGCCTGTGACATTAGGGAAAAAAGGGACACCGATAAGCTCATCTTT. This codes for CACDIREKRDTDKLIF.